The T cell receptor (beta chain) under discussion was sequenced for a study of Graves' ophthalmopathy and Graves' hyperthyroidism. As for the study in general: Blood was drawn at initial diagnosis, before any treatment.

A diagnosis was made from clinical symptoms together with serum thyroxine, TRAb, thyroid ultrasound and orbital computed tomography. This clonotype was picked up many times. TCR beta CDR3 regions were amplified from RNA transcripts. HTBI primers primed a first-round RT-PCR, and a second-round multiplex PCR followed. Using its own MiXCR run on the multiplex PCR reads, TCRdb lists one record per CDR3 protein. This table holds 150,000 to 200,000 distinct CDR3 sequences, 30% to 45% found once. The TCR originated in a man aged 25 to 40 with Graves' ophthalmopathy. Source material: peripheral blood.

The CDR3 loop reads CASSLAATLNTGELFF. The CDR3 nucleotides are TGTGCCAGCAGCTTAGCAGCGACTCTGAACACCGGGGAGCTGTTTTTT. The chain uses TRBV7-2 and TRBJ2-2; D remains ambiguous. Trimming shortened V by 0 bases and J by 1 base, and 9 bases separated the two germline ends. Germline CDR1 is SGHTA and CDR2 is FQGNSA. The CDR3 spans 16 residues.